The T cell receptor beta chain under discussion was sequenced for a study of blood T cell repertoires in COVID-19. Study information: The samples span acute and convalescent COVID-19 from the United States, Italy and Spain.

This clone was found a few times. This CDR3 contains 16 residues. CDR1 is SGHRS and CDR2 is YFSETQ in the germline V gene. Trimming cost V 0 bases and J 2 bases, with 9 bases left between them. Clones were sequenced by immunoSEQ multiplex PCR, and TCRdb holds only the in-frame ones, with some missing. The table shows 150,000 to 200,000 clones, with 65% to 80% occurring only once. This study enrolled people aged about 18 to 90 from about two dozen US geographic areas. Cohort assignment relied on participant-reported clinical history. The source of this sequence is a woman in her 50s with acute COVID-19. The source material was PBMCs or T cells enriched from blood (not recorded which). The J gene is TRBJ1-6, the V gene TRBV5-1; no definite D call. In DNA, the CDR3 is TGCGCCAGCAGCTTGGACGGAGTTACCTATAATTCACCCCTCCACTTT. Its protein product is CASSLDGVTYNSPLHF.